The present entry profiles one T cell receptor beta chain with its context. The sample originates from a study of blood T cell repertoires in COVID-19. About the study: Samples taken during acute and convalescent COVID-19 were collected in the United States, Italy and Spain.

Source study methods: How many nucleated cells were present was estimated from reference gene primer amplification. Repertoires were generated with immunoSEQ multiplex PCR, while TCRdb's copy carries only in-frame clones and drops some. V, J and clone size are taken as reported in that table, and D and trimming were inferred from the DNA itself. The sample lists 350,000 to 500,000 clones; about 88% were seen once. V dropped 5 bases and J dropped 0 bases, with 10 bases sitting between them. The CDR3 loop spans 14 amino acids. Germline values: CDR1 LNHDA, CDR2 SQIVND (reference sequence). Those who participated ranged in age from roughly 18 to 89 years and resided in about two dozen US areas. Participants in the exposed group had met a COVID-19 case in the 2 weeks before joining the study.

The chain uses TRBV19 and TRBJ1-1, with D tentatively TRBD1 (5 bases). The sample was PBMCs or T cells enriched from blood (not recorded which). This clonotype was sampled from a woman between 18 and 29 years old who had been exposed to COVID-19. The CDR3 loop reads CASSSDRVNTEAFF. The CDR3 nucleotides read TGTGCCAGTAGTTCAGACAGAGTGAACACTGAAGCTTTCTTT.